The source of this T cell receptor (beta chain) is a study of blood T cell repertoires in COVID-19. Per the original data handling: Amplification of reference gene primers provided the estimated nucleated cell counts. The table came from immunoSEQ multiplex PCR; TCRdb's copy has only in-frame clones and leaves some out. V and J calls and clone size are as listed in that table; D and trimming were resolved from the DNA. The sample records about 190,000 clones, about nine tenths being singletons. The CDR3 length is 14 residues. The V end lost 0 bases, the J end lost 3 bases, and 7 bases lay between the germline ends. Germline values: CDR1 SGHRS, CDR2 YFSETQ.

This clonotype originated in a young man with active or convalescent COVID-19. The V gene is TRBV5-1, the J gene TRBJ1-5; D is ambiguous. What was sequenced was peripheral blood. CDR3 nucleotide sequence: TGCGCCAGCAGCTTGGACTCAATCAATCAGCCCCAGCATTTT. Translated, it gives CASSLDSINQPQHF.